These 24 T cell receptor beta chains originate from one sample sequenced in a study of STAT5B mutations in CD4+ large granular lymphocyte leukemia. Sequencing used immunoSEQ multiplex PCR; TCRdb keeps in-frame clones, though not all of them. The repertoire holds around 29,000 clones, with about three quarters as singletons. The sequenced sample was CD4+ T cells from blood buffy coats. Source of these receptors: a human donor in good health.

This clone was observed a few times. J is TRBJ1-1 and V is TRBV27, with D uncertain. Germline V gene data show CDR1 as MNHEY and CDR2 as SMNVEV (reference sequence). V was pared by 8 bases and J by 0 bases, with 10 bases between. This CDR3 contains 13 residues. The CDR3 DNA follows: TGTGCCAGCTCCCAGCGGGTGAACACTGAAGCTTTCTTT. Translation gives CASSQRVNTEAFF.

The rearrangement joins TRBV4-1 to TRBJ1-4; maybe TRBD1 (5 bases). In germline, CDR1 is MGHRA, CDR2 YSYEKL. The germline V and J ends were trimmed by 5 bases and 0 bases, with 16 bases remaining between them. This CDR3 comprises 17 residues. DNA of the CDR3: TGCGCCAGCAGCTCGGAGGGGAGGGGTGCAACTAATGAAAAACTGTTTTTT. Amino acid sequence: CASSSEGRGATNEKLFF.

The chain carries TRBV5-1 and TRBJ1-1; no definite D call. Germline CDR1 and CDR2: SGHRS and YFSETQ. V shed 4 bases and J shed 5 bases, with 12 bases lying between them. This CDR3 has 13 residues. CDR3 amino acids: CASSLEGATEAFF. DNA for the CDR3: TGCGCCAGCAGCCTTGAGGGTGCAACTGAAGCTTTCTTT.

The genes are TRBV6-1 and TRBJ1-5; TRBD1 agrees at 8 bases. The CDR3 covers 15 residues. Germline CDR1 and CDR2: MNHNS and SASEGT. Trimming at V came to 8 bases and at J to 7 bases, leaving 13 bases not matched to a gene. CDR3 nucleotide sequence: TGTGCCAGCGCAGGGACAGGCCCTGTCGGACAGCCCCAGCATTTT. This codes for CASAGTGPVGQPQHF.

The chain couples TRBV6-1 to TRBJ1-6; tentative D call: TRBD1 (5 bases). CDR3 length equals 13 residues. Looked up from germline, CDR1 is MNHNS and CDR2 is SASEGT. V shed 4 bases and J shed 10 bases, with 11 bases lying between them. CDR3 nucleotides: TGTGCCAGCAGTGCGGACAACCCGTCACCCCTCCACTTT. Protein product: CASSADNPSPLHF.

V is TRBV7-9 and J is TRBJ2-1; 7 bases fit TRBD1. The CDR3 runs 15 residues. The germline gives CDR1 SEHNR, CDR2 FQNEAQ (reference sequence). J gave up 6 bases and V 7 bases, and 12 bases lay outside the gene matches. This CDR3 is CASNSGQLLPNEQFF. CDR3 coding DNA: TGTGCCAGCAACTCGGGACAGCTCCTTCCCAATGAGCAGTTCTTC. Filled out from reference TRBV7-9 and TRBJ2-1, the complete variable domain reads DTGVSQNPRHKITKRGQNVTFRCDPISEHNRLYWYRQTLGQGPEFLTYFQNEAQLEKSRLLSDRFSAERPKGSFSTLEIQRTEQGDSAMYLCASNSGQLLPNEQFFGPGTRLTVL.

This clone was observed a handful of times. CDR3 region: CASSDISEKLFF. The CDR3 nucleotides read TGTGCCAGCAGCGATATCAGCGAAAAACTGTTTTTT. This chain joins TRBV5-5 and TRBJ1-4; D remains unclear. V dropped 4 bases and J dropped 8 bases, with 9 bases sitting between them. The germline V gene has CDR1 SGHKS and CDR2 YYEKEE (reference sequence). The CDR3 length is 12 residues.

The chain couples TRBV18 to TRBJ2-2; D remains ambiguous. Per the germline V gene, CDR1 is KGHSH and CDR2 is LQKENI. This CDR3 is 14 amino acids long. V was pared by 3 bases and J by 5 bases, with 10 bases between. CDR3 DNA sequence: TGTGCCAGCTCACCTTTTCAGAATACCGGGGAGCTGTTTTTT. This gives the protein CASSPFQNTGELFF.

J is TRBJ2-1 and V is TRBV29-1, with D perhaps matching TRBD1 (6 bases). Trimming stripped 3 bases from V and 0 bases from J, with 15 bases between. The CDR3 spans 16 residues. Germline CDR1 reads SQVTM; CDR2 reads ANQGSEA. The CDR3 here is CSVEIGQPSSYNEQFF. Written as DNA, the CDR3 is TGCAGCGTTGAGATAGGACAGCCCAGCTCCTACAATGAGCAGTTCTTC.

This chain joins TRBV6-5 and TRBJ2-5; D remains unclear. The germline V gene encodes CDR1 MNHEY and CDR2 SVGAGI. V gave up 5 bases and J gave up 4 bases, with 11 bases separating them. The CDR3 extends over 13 amino acids. The CDR3 sequence is CASSQPFGETQYF. In nucleotides, the CDR3 is TGTGCCAGCAGTCAGCCCTTTGGAGAGACCCAGTACTTC.

The V and J genes are TRBV5-1 and TRBJ2-3; 8 bases agree with TRBD1. This CDR3 is 14 amino acids long. The germline CDR1 and CDR2 sequences are SGHRS and YFSETQ. V dropped 0 bases and J dropped 6; count of bases not matched to a gene: 3. CDR3 protein: CASSLGTGLDTQYF. In DNA, the CDR3 is TGCGCCAGCAGCTTGGGGACAGGGCTCGATACGCAGTATTTT.

The chain joins TRBV27 to TRBJ1-3, with D hard to call. CDR3 length: 11 residues. V shed 7 bases and J shed 8 bases, with 9 bases lying between them. Germline assignment: CDR1 MNHEY and CDR2 SMNVEV (reference sequence). For the CDR3, the DNA is TGTGCCAGCATCGACCGATACACCATATATTTT. It translates to CASIDRYTIYF.

This chain links TRBV10-1 with TRBJ2-5; D call uncertain. The end of the DNA aligns better with TRBJ2-7, so the J call may be wrong. Germline V CDR1 and CDR2: WNHNN, SYGVQD (reference sequence). This CDR3 region has 13 residues. CDR3 sequence reads: CASSESSTFEQYF. CDR3 sequence (DNA): TGCGCCAGCAGTGAGTCTTCGACTTTCGAGCAGTACTTC.

CDR3 amino acids: CASSLKGYEQYF. The DNA of the CDR3 is TGCGCCAGCAGCTTGAAAGGTTACGAGCAGTACTTC. J is TRBJ2-7 and V is TRBV5-1; no clear D gene. This CDR3 region has 12 residues. V lost 1 base and J lost 4, with 6 bases in between. Germline loops: CDR1 SGHRS, CDR2 YFSETQ.

This chain connects TRBV19 to TRBJ1-2; D possibly corresponds to TRBD1 (5 bases). V lost 7 bases and J 1 base, leaving 13 bases between the germline ends. In germline, CDR1 is LNHDA, CDR2 SQIVND (reference sequence). The CDR3 spans 14 residues. In DNA form, the CDR3 reads TGTGCCAGTACAGACAGCATAAATAACTATGGCTACACCTTC. This gives the protein CASTDSINNYGYTF.

This clone was seen a handful of times. The chain carries TRBV4-1 and TRBJ2-1; 9 bases map to TRBD2. V trimming: 4 bases; J trimming: 9 bases; junction bases outside the gene matches: 10. Germline CDR1 reads MGHRA; CDR2 reads YSYEKL. This CDR3 has 15 amino acids. Here the CDR3 reads CASSLSGGTAGEQFF. In nucleotides, the CDR3 is TGCGCCAGCAGCCTGAGCGGGGGGACTGCGGGTGAGCAGTTCTTC.

The rearrangement uses TRBV19 and TRBJ1-2; tentative D call: TRBD1 (5 bases). The germline V gene has CDR1 LNHDA and CDR2 SQIVND (reference sequence). The CDR3 has 14 residues. V was cut by 6 bases and J by 2 bases, with 13 bases left in between. The CDR3 DNA is TGTGCCAGTAGCGGACAACTCTCCAACTATGGCTACACCTTC. Its protein product is CASSGQLSNYGYTF.

This clone was seen a single time. The chain combines TRBV4-1 with TRBJ1-1; D is perhaps TRBD1 (5 bases). Germline assignment: CDR1 MGHRA and CDR2 YSYEKL. This CDR3 has 13 amino acids. Trimming removed 4 bases from V and 6 bases from J, with 12 bases in between. The CDR3 bases are TGCGCCAGCAGCCCCTGGGGGTGGCCTGAAGCTTTCTTT. Encoded protein: CASSPWGWPEAFF.

The chain employs TRBV5-6 and TRBJ2-5, with a possible D match to TRBD2 (5 bases). The CDR3 length is 16 residues. From germline, CDR1 is SGHDT and CDR2 YYEEEE. V lost 1 base to trimming and J lost 4 bases, with 17 bases between them. CDR3 amino acids: CASSLLEARVGETQYF. In DNA form, the CDR3 reads TGTGCCAGCAGCTTGTTGGAGGCCCGGGTAGGAGAGACCCAGTACTTC.

The chain recombines TRBV5-1 with TRBJ1-4; D possibly corresponds to TRBD1 (6 bases). The V gene's germline CDR1 is SGHRS and CDR2 YFSETQ. The CDR3 contains 14 residues. V shed 0 bases and J shed 7 bases, with 10 bases lying between them. The CDR3 DNA is TGCGCCAGCAGCTTGGAAGGGGGTGGTGAAAAACTGTTTTTT. It yields the protein CASSLEGGGEKLFF.

The chain has TRBV6-1 and TRBJ2-4; possibly TRBD2 for D (6 bases). Germline V gives CDR1 MNHNS, CDR2 SASEGT. The CDR3 is made up of 13 amino acids. Deletions cut 6 bases from V and 8 bases from J, with 14 bases between. The CDR3 protein is CASREDLAYIQYF. In DNA, the CDR3 is TGTGCCAGCAGAGAGGACCTAGCGTACATTCAGTACTTC.

Only a few counts were recorded for this clone. This sequence joins TRBV19 and TRBJ1-5; D is ambiguous. Trimming left V 6 bases short and J 11 bases short, with 11 bases between. Germline values: CDR1 LNHDA, CDR2 SQIVND (reference sequence). This CDR3 is built from 11 residues. CDR3 region: CASRGEEAQHF. CDR3 in DNA: TGTGCCAGTAGAGGAGAGGAGGCCCAGCATTTT. The entire variable domain, with the rest obtained from reference TRBV19 and TRBJ1-5, is as follows: DGGITQSPKYLFRKEGQNVTLSCEQNLNHDAMYWYRQDPGQGLRLIYYSQIVNDFQKGDIAEGYSVSREKKESFPLTVTSAQKNPTAFYLCASRGEEAQHFGDGTRLSIL.

Details on this clone: The limits of the CDR3 on the DNA are not certain, so only TCRdb's listed CDR3 is given. CDR3 residues: CASSYTFGNTEAFF. This chain joins TRBV6-5 and TRBJ1-1. Germline-derived CDR1 and CDR2 are MNHEY and SVGAGI. The CDR3 comprises 14 residues, both ends counted.

The chain is built from TRBV9 and TRBJ1-1, with 8 bases aligning to TRBD1. CDR3 length: 14 residues. Germline V gene lookup returns CDR1 SGDLS and CDR2 YYNGEE. V dropped 4 bases and J dropped 1; count of bases not matched to a gene: 3. CDR3 nucleotides: TGTGCCAGCAGCAAGGGACAGGCGAACACTGAAGCTTTCTTT. Its protein product is CASSKGQANTEAFF.